Sequencing of this TCR beta chain was carried out in a study of T cells expressing NK-cell markers. Germline lookup yields CDR1 MNHNS and CDR2 SASEGT. This CDR3 region has 16 residues. TCRdb re-called the 5' RACE reads, yielding one record per CDR3 amino acid sequence without DNA. The sample has more than 250,000 distinct CDR3 sequences, and its top ten clones hold about 0.4%. The sequence was collected from a man between 18 and 35 years old in good health. The material sequenced was blood T cells: a sorted CD56 or NKG2C T cell subset, CD4+ or CD8+ T cells, or bulk PBMC T cells (not recorded which). The chain recombines TRBV6-1 with TRBJ2-6; TCRdb calls TRBD1, which cannot be checked without DNA. The CDR3 here is CASSHAGAGGANVLTF.